This TCR beta chain emerged from a study of shared clonotypes between healthy human individuals. Only one count was recorded for this clone. The CDR3 sequence is 15 residues long. V was pared by 7 bases and J by 3 bases, with 9 bases of the junction left unmatched. Germline-derived CDR1 and CDR2 are MNHEY and SMNVEV (reference sequence). The material for each subset, its genomic DNA, was split evenly across several immunoSEQ plates. Some clones are missing from TCRdb's copy, which holds only in-frame ones; the method was immunoSEQ multiplex PCR. The table lists 2 million to 3 million clones, approximately 92% of them singletons.

The sequence was obtained from a man between 18 and 35 years old in good health. This chain links TRBV27 with TRBJ2-1, with TRBD2 matching 7 bases. Sequenced sample: naive CD4+ T cells sorted from blood. Documented subset: CD45RA+ positively selected. The CDR3 coding sequence is TGTGCCAGCAAATTTGGAGCGGGGCACTACAATGAGCAGTTCTTC. This sequence encodes CASKFGAGHYNEQFF.